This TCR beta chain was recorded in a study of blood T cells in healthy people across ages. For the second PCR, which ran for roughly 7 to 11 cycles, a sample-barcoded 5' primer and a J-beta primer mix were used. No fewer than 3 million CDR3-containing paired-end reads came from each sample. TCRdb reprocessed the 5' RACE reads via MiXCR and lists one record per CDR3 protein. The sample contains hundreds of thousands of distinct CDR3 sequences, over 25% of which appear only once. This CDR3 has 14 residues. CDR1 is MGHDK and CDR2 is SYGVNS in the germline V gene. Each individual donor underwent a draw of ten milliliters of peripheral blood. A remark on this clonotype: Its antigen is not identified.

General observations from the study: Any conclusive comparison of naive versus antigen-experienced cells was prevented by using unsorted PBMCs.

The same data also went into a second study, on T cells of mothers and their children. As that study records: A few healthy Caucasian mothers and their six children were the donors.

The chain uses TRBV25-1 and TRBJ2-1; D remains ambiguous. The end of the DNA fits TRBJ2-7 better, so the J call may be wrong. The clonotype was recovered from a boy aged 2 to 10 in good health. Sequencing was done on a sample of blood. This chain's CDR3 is CASSSNSLSYEQYF. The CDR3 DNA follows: TGTGCCAGCAGCTCAAACAGTTTATCCTACGAGCAGTACTTC.